The next 9 T cell receptor beta chains were all read from a single sample in a study of cytomegalovirus exposure and HLA in healthy donors. The PCR employed 60 Vbeta primers together with 13 Jbeta primers. Repertoires were generated with immunoSEQ multiplex PCR, while TCRdb's copy carries only in-frame clones and drops some. The sample includes roughly 76,000 clones, 75% to 90% of them seen just once. The sample consisted of PBMCs. All receptors come from a woman aged 30 to 39 in good health and CMV-seronegative.

The chain couples TRBV30 to TRBJ2-7, with TRBD1 matching 8 bases. Germline lookup yields CDR1 GTSNPN and CDR2 SVGIG (reference sequence). V trimming: 0 bases; J trimming: 0 bases; junction bases outside the gene matches: 4. The CDR3 is made up of 15 amino acids. The CDR3 loop reads CAWSVPGQASYEQYF. The CDR3 nucleotides are TGTGCCTGGAGTGTACCGGGACAGGCCTCCTACGAGCAGTACTTC.

The chain recombines TRBV5-4 with TRBJ2-1, with TRBD1 identical over 9 bases. Germline values: CDR1 SGHNT, CDR2 YYREEE (reference sequence). The CDR3 runs 16 residues. J was trimmed by 10 bases and V by 3 bases; bases with no gene match: 14. CDR3 DNA sequence: TGTGCCAGCAGCTCACTCCCGGGACAGGGACACGGGGAGCAGTTCTTC. It translates to CASSSLPGQGHGEQFF.

The gene calls are TRBV18 and TRBJ1-2; the match to TRBD1 covers 7 bases. The CDR3 consists of 15 residues. CDR1 KGHSH and CDR2 LQKENI come from the germline V gene. Losses at the gene ends were 6 bases for V and 3 bases for J; bases not matched to a gene: 10. CDR3 bases: TGTGCCAGCTCCTCCTCGACAGGGATGGACTATGGCTACACCTTC. This translates into CASSSSTGMDYGYTF.

CDR3 amino acids: CASSSGQALYGYTF. In DNA, the CDR3 is TGTGCCAGTAGTAGCGGACAGGCCCTCTATGGCTACACCTTC. The chain carries TRBV19 and TRBJ1-2; 7 positions agree with TRBD1. With 4 bases clipped from V and 4 bases from J, the junction kept 6 bases outside the gene matches. This CDR3 region has 14 residues. Looked up from germline, CDR1 is LNHDA and CDR2 is SQIVND (reference sequence).

The CDR3 sequence: CASSLENRGGGANVLTF. The CDR3 coding sequence is TGCGCCAGCAGCTTGGAAAACAGGGGTGGTGGGGCCAACGTCCTGACTTTC. The chain is built from TRBV5-1 and TRBJ2-6; 7 bases fit TRBD1. The CDR3 is 17 residues long. Unmatched junction bases numbered 6, after V lost 0 bases and J lost 3 bases. Germline V gene data show CDR1 as SGHRS and CDR2 as YFSETQ.

The chain is built from TRBV14 and TRBJ2-1; 8 nucleotides line up with TRBD2. V was pared by 0 bases and J by 13 bases, with 20 bases of the junction left unmatched. The CDR3 spans 18 residues. Germline V gene data show CDR1 as SGHDN and CDR2 as FVKESK. This CDR3 is CASSQETPGSGIRREQFF. CDR3 in DNA: TGTGCCAGCAGCCAAGAGACCCCAGGTAGCGGGATTCGGAGGGAACAGTTCTTC.

V and J are TRBV6-1 and TRBJ2-7; the match to TRBD2 covers 10 bases. The CDR3 is 15 residues long. From germline, CDR1 is MNHNS and CDR2 SASEGT. V gave up 6 bases and J gave up 0 bases; unmatched junction bases: 5. The CDR3 sequence is CASSEGLALSYEQYF. The DNA of the CDR3 is TGTGCCAGCAGCGAGGGACTAGCGCTCTCCTACGAGCAGTACTTC.

There are a few counts of this clone. The chain links TRBV10-2 to TRBJ2-5; 9 bases are shared with TRBD1. V trimming: 7 bases; J trimming: 5 bases; junction bases outside the gene matches: 11. CDR3 length: 15 amino acids. CDR1 is WSHSY, CDR2 SAAADI, per germline. Here the CDR3 reads CASIPGTGWRETQYF. CDR3 DNA sequence: TGCGCCAGCATCCCGGGGACAGGGTGGAGGGAGACCCAGTACTTC.

The V call is TRBV5-1, the J call TRBJ2-7; 7 bases agree with TRBD2. The V gene end was trimmed by 3 bases and the J gene end by 5 bases; junction bases not matched to a gene: 14. The CDR3 loop spans 16 amino acids. CDR1 SGHRS and CDR2 YFSETQ come from the germline V gene. The CDR3 DNA is TGCGCCAGCAGCTATTCCTTTGGCGGGAGCCGGAACGAGCAGTACTTC. Its protein is CASSYSFGGSRNEQYF.